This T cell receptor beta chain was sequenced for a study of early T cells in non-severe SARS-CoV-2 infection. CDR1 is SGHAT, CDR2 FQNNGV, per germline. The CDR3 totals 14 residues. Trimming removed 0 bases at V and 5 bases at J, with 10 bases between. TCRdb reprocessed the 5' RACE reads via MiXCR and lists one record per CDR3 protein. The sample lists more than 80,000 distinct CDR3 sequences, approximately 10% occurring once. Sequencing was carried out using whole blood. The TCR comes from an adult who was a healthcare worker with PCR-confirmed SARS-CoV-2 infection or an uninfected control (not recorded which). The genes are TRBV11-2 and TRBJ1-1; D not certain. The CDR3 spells CASSLDLSATEAFF. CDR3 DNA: TGTGCCAGCAGCTTAGATCTTTCTGCAACTGAAGCTTTCTTT. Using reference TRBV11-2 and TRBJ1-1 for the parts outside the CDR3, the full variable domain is EAGVAQSPRYKIIEKRQSVAFWCNPISGHATLYWYQQILGQGPKLLIQFQNNGVVDDSQLPKDRFSAERLKGVDSTLKIQPAKLEDSAVYLCASSLDLSATEAFFGQGTRLTVV.